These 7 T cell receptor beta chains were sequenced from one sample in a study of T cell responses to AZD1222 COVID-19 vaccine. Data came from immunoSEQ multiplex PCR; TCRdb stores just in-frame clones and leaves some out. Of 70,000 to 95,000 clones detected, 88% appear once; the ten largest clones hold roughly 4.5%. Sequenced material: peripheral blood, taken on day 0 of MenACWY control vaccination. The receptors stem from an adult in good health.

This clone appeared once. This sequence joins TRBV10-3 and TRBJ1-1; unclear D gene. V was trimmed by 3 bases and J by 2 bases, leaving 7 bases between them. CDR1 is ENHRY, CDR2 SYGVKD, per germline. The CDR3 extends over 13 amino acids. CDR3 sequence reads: CAISDLTNTEAFF. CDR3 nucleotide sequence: TGTGCCATCAGTGACCTCACTAACACTGAAGCTTTCTTT.

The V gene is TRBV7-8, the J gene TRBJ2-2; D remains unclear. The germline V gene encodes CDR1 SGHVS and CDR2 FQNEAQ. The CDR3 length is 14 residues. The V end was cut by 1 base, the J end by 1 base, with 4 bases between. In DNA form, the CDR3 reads TGTGCCAGCAGCTTAGGCAGGAACACCGGGGAGCTGTTTTTT. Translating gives CASSLGRNTGELFF.

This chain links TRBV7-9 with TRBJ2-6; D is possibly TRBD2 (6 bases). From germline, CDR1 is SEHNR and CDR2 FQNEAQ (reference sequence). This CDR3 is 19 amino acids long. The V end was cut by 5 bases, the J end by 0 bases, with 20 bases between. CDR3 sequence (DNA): TGTGCCAGCAGCCCTCTGCGGGGACTGACTAGCTCTGGGGCCAACGTCCTGACTTTC. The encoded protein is CASSPLRGLTSSGANVLTF. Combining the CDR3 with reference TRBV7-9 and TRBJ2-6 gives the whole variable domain DTGVSQNPRHKITKRGQNVTFRCDPISEHNRLYWYRQTLGQGPEFLTYFQNEAQLEKSRLLSDRFSAERPKGSFSTLEIQRTEQGDSAMYLCASSPLRGLTSSGANVLTFGAGSRLTVL.

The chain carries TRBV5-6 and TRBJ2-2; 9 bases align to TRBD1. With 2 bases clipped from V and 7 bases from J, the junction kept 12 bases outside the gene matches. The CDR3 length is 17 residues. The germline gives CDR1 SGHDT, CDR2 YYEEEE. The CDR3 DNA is TGTGCCAGCAGCTTCAGCCCGGGGACAGGGAAAAACGGGGAGCTGTTTTTT. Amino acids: CASSFSPGTGKNGELFF.

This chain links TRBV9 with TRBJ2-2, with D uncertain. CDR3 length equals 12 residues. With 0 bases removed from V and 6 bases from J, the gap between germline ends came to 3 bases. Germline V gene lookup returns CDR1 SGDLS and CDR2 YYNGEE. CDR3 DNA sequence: TGTGCCAGCAGCGTAGATTCCGGGGAGCTGTTTTTT. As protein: CASSVDSGELFF.

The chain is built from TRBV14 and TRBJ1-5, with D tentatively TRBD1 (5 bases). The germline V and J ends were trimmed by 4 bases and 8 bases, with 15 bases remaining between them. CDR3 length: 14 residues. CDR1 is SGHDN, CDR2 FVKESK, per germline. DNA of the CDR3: TGTGCCAGCAGCCCGATTGACAGCTCTGAGCCCCAGCATTTT. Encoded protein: CASSPIDSSEPQHF.

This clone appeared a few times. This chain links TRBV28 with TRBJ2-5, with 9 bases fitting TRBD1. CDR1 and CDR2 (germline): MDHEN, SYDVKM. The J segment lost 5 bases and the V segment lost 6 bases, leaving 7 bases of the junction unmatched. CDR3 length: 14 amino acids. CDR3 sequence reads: CASRGGGQGETQYF. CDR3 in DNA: TGTGCCAGCAGAGGAGGAGGACAGGGGGAGACCCAGTACTTC.